Listed below are T cell receptor beta chains from one sample, sequenced in a study of shared clonotypes between healthy human individuals. Generated by immunoSEQ multiplex PCR, the TCRdb table keeps only in-frame clones and is missing some. The sample contains about a million clones, approximately 80% of which appear only once. What was sequenced was memory CD4+ T cells from PBMCs. The receptors come from a young man in good health. Some clones in this sample may be carry-over from other donors' samples. Each CDR3 is given with its conserved first and last residue. A D gene is named only where the DNA matches it firmly. Where a row states a size, it is once, few, many or the class of an expanded clone; other rows omit it.

j_call d_call clone_size cdr3_length v_call cdr3_aa cdr3_nt
TRBJ2-3 TRBD1 . 14 TRBV30 CAWSVQGGTDTQYF TGTGCCTGGAGTGTACAGGGGGGCACAGATACGCAGTATTTT
TRBJ2-2 . . 16 TRBV9 CASTTQAAANTGELFF TGTGCCAGCACGACCCAAGCGGCCGCGAACACCGGGGAGCTGTTTTTT
TRBJ2-7 . . 13 TRBV11-1 CASSSSKDYEQYF TGTGCCAGCAGCTCTTCAAAAGACTACGAGCAGTACTTC
TRBJ2-1 TRBD2 . 16 TRBV7-2 CASSLRSGLAPNEQFF TGTGCCAGCAGCTTACGATCCGGACTAGCTCCTAATGAGCAGTTCTTC
TRBJ2-6 . . 15 TRBV10-3 CAISGASSGANVLTF TGTGCCATCAGTGGGGCCTCCTCTGGGGCCAACGTCCTGACTTTC
TRBJ1-6 . . 14 TRBV9 CASSVEGRNSPLHF TGTGCCAGCAGCGTTGAGGGACGGAATTCACCCCTCCACTTT
TRBJ2-1 TRBD2 . 20 TRBV19 CASSTTGLAGRGRGANEQFF TGTGCCAGTAGTACAACCGGACTAGCGGGGAGAGGGCGCGGGGCCAATGAGCAGTTCTTC
TRBJ2-6 TRBD1 many 17 TRBV19 CASNPGQEISWANVLTF TGTGCCAGTAACCCGGGACAGGAGATCTCCTGGGCCAACGTCCTGACTTTC
TRBJ1-6 . . 13 TRBV28 CASSLDLNSPLHF TGTGCCAGCAGTTTGGACCTCAATTCACCCCTCCACTTT
TRBJ2-1 TRBD1 . 14 TRBV28 CASRPGTGVHEQFF TGTGCCAGCAGGCCCGGGACAGGGGTCCATGAGCAGTTCTTC
TRBJ2-7 . . 16 TRBV28 CASSLLPSAGAGEQYF TGTGCCAGCAGTTTACTGCCCTCCGCGGGGGCTGGCGAGCAGTACTTC
TRBJ2-3 . . 14 TRBV5-4 CASSLQGVADTQYF TGTGCCAGCAGCTTGCAGGGAGTTGCAGATACGCAGTATTTT
TRBJ1-3 . few 16 TRBV5-1 CASRGPGASSGNTIYF TGCGCCAGCCGAGGGCCGGGGGCGAGCTCTGGAAACACCATATATTTT
TRBJ1-1 TRBD1 few 14 TRBV2 CASNMQGARTEAFF TGTGCCAGCAACATGCAGGGGGCGCGGACTGAAGCTTTCTTT
TRBJ1-2 . few 15 TRBV7-9 CASSLEQGRVYGYTF TGTGCCAGCAGCTTAGAGCAGGGGCGGGTCTATGGCTACACCTTC
TRBJ2-3 . . 12 TRBV29-1 CSVDQGTDTQYF TGCAGCGTTGATCAGGGCACAGATACGCAGTATTTT
TRBJ2-1 TRBD1 . 14 TRBV5-4 CASSPRQGGNEQFF TGTGCCAGCAGCCCTCGACAGGGGGGGAATGAGCAGTTCTTC
TRBJ2-3 . . 14 TRBV5-1 CASSRPESTDTQYF TGCGCCAGCAGCCGTCCGGAGAGCACAGATACGCAGTATTTT
TRBJ2-5 TRBD2 . 15 TRBV5-1 CASSWGLAVQETQYF TGCGCCAGCAGCTGGGGACTAGCGGTCCAAGAGACCCAGTACTTC
TRBJ2-7 TRBD2 . 14 TRBV5-6 CASSSGLAVYEQYF TGTGCCAGCAGCTCGGGACTAGCGGTCTACGAGCAGTACTTC
TRBJ2-7 . . 15 TRBV19 CASSPSWGTLYEQYF TGTGCCAGTAGTCCAAGCTGGGGAACCCTATACGAGCAGTACTTC
TRBJ2-1 . . 14 TRBV6-1 CASAGQPDSNEQFF TGTGCCAGCGCGGGACAGCCCGACTCTAATGAGCAGTTCTTC
TRBJ2-1 . . 15 TRBV5-1 CASSLGPEPYNEQFF TGCGCCAGCAGCTTGGGTCCGGAGCCCTACAATGAGCAGTTCTTC
TRBJ1-2 . . 13 TRBV4-1 CASSQVAGSGYTF TGCGCCAGCAGCCAGGTGGCAGGGAGCGGCTACACCTTC
TRBJ2-5 . once 14 TRBV21-1 CASPTGKYQETQYF TGTGCCAGCCCCACAGGGAAGTACCAAGAGACCCAGTACTTC
TRBJ2-7 TRBD2 . 15 TRBV5-1 CASSTGLARTYEQYF TGCGCCAGCAGCACAGGACTAGCGAGGACCTACGAGCAGTACTTC
TRBJ2-2 TRBD1 . 15 TRBV7-2 CASSLTGGATGELFF TGTGCCAGCAGCTTGACAGGGGGCGCCACCGGGGAGCTGTTTTTT
TRBJ1-3 TRBD1 . 14 TRBV4-3 CASSLQGWGNTIYF TGCGCCAGCAGCCTACAGGGGTGGGGAAACACCATATATTTT
TRBJ1-1 TRBD1 . 15 TRBV5-1 CASSPATGDGTEAFF TGCGCCAGCAGCCCGGCGACAGGGGACGGCACTGAAGCTTTCTTT
TRBJ2-2 . . 15 TRBV5-1 CASSLGVVQVGELFF TGCGCCAGCAGCTTGGGTGTAGTTCAGGTCGGGGAGCTGTTTTTT
TRBJ1-2 TRBD1 few 14 TRBV30 CAWSGGTGADGYTF TGTGCCTGGAGTGGTGGGACAGGGGCTGATGGCTACACCTTC
TRBJ2-1 TRBD2 . 15 TRBV7-2 CASSLSLAGGNEQFF TGTGCCAGCAGCTTATCATTGGCGGGAGGGAATGAGCAGTTCTTC
TRBJ2-2 . . 13 TRBV5-1 CASSFGGHRELFF TGCGCCAGCAGCTTCGGCGGGCACAGGGAGCTGTTTTTT
TRBJ2-1 . . 14 TRBV30 CACHRASSYNEQFF TGTGCCTGCCACAGGGCGAGCTCCTACAATGAGCAGTTCTTC
TRBJ2-7 TRBD1 . 16 TRBV19 CASSLKQGSGSYEQYF TGTGCCAGTAGTCTAAAACAGGGGTCTGGCTCCTACGAGCAGTACTTC
TRBJ2-3 . . 16 TRBV25-1 CASSEQAGWSTDTQYF TGTGCCAGCAGTGAACAGGCAGGGTGGAGCACAGATACGCAGTATTTT
TRBJ2-1 TRBD2 . 16 TRBV6-6 CASSPPTSGDYNEQFF TGTGCCAGCAGCCCCCCCACTAGCGGAGACTACAATGAGCAGTTCTTC
TRBJ1-2 . once 11 TRBV5-1 CASSMDSRPSF TGCGCCAGCAGCATGGACAGTCGTCCCTCCTTC
TRBJ2-7 . . 15 TRBV4-1 CASSQVGGIGYEQYF TGCGCCAGCAGCCAAGTGGGCGGGATCGGCTACGAGCAGTACTTC
TRBJ2-7 . . 12 TRBV28 CASSLEGYEQYF TGTGCCAGCAGTTTAGAAGGTTACGAGCAGTACTTC
TRBJ2-5 . . 14 TRBV5-1 CASSLESGEETQYF TGCGCCAGCAGCTTGGAATCGGGAGAAGAGACCCAGTACTTC
TRBJ2-5 . . 15 TRBV7-2 CASSLVGGKQETQYF TGTGCCAGCAGCTTAGTGGGCGGGAAGCAAGAGACCCAGTACTTC
TRBJ1-4 . . 15 TRBV5-4 CASSFGGATNEKLFF TGTGCCAGCAGCTTCGGCGGAGCAACTAATGAAAAACTGTTTTTT
TRBJ1-4 TRBD1 . 15 TRBV5-1 CASSLAGQRNEKLFF TGCGCCAGCAGCTTGGCGGGACAGCGAAATGAAAAACTGTTTTTT
TRBJ2-7 TRBD1 . 16 TRBV10-3 CAISEGQGAGAYEQYF TGTGCCATCAGTGAAGGACAGGGGGCGGGAGCCTACGAGCAGTACTTC
TRBJ2-7 . few 15 TRBV10-3 CAIRQGPGLAYEQYF TGTGCCATCAGGCAGGGTCCCGGACTTGCCTACGAGCAGTACTTC
TRBJ2-3 . . 14 TRBV7-9 CASSLFPGSDTQYF TGTGCCAGCAGCTTATTTCCAGGGTCAGATACGCAGTATTTT
TRBJ1-2 . . 13 TRBV5-1 CASSSQGDYGYTF TGCGCCAGCAGCTCCCAGGGTGACTATGGCTACACCTTC
TRBJ1-4 . . 16 TRBV4-1 CASSLRGTPSNEKLFF TGCGCCAGCAGCCTCCGGGGGACCCCGAGTAATGAAAAACTGTTTTTT
TRBJ2-1 . . 11 TRBV2 CASREQGGEFF TGTGCCAGCAGAGAGCAGGGGGGGGAGTTCTTC
TRBJ2-7 TRBD2 . 14 TRBV4-2 CASSPARGRDEQYF TGTGCCAGCAGCCCGGCGCGGGGGAGGGACGAGCAGTACTTC
TRBJ2-7 . . 14 TRBV11-2 CASSLNRAAYEQYF TGTGCCAGCAGCTTAAACAGGGCCGCCTACGAGCAGTACTTC
TRBJ2-5 TRBD2 . 16 TRBV30 CAWSPLGLAGLKTQYF TGTGCCTGGAGTCCCCTGGGGCTAGCGGGATTAAAGACCCAGTACTTC